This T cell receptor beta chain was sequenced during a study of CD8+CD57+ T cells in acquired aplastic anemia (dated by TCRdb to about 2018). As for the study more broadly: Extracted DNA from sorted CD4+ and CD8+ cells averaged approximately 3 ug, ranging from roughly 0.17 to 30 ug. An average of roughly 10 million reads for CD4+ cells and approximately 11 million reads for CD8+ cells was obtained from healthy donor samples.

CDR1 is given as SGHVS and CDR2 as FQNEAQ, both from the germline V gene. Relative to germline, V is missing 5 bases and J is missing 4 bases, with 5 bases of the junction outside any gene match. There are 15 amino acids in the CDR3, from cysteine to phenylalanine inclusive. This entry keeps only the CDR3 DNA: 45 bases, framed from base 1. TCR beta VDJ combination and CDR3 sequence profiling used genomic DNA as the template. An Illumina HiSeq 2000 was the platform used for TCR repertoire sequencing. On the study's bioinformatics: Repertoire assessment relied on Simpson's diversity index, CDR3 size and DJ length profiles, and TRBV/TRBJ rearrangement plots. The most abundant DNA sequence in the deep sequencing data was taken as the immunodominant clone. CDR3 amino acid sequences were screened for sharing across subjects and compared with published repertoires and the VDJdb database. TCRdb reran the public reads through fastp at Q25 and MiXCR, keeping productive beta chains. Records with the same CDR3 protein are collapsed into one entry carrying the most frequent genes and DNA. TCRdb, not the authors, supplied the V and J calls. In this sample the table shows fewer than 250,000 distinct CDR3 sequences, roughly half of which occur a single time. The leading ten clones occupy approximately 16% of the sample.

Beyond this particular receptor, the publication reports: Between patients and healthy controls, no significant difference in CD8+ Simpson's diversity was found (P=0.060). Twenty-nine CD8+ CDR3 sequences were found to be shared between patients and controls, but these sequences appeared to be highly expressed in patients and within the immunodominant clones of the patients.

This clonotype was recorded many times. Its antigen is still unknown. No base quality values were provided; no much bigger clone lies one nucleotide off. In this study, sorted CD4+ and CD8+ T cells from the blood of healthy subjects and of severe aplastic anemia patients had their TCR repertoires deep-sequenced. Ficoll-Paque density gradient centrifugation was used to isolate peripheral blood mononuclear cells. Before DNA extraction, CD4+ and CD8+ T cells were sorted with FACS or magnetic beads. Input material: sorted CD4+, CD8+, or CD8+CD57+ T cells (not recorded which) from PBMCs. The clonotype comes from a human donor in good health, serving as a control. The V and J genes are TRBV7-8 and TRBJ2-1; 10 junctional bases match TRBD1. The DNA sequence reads TGTGCCAGCAGCCAACCGGGACAGGGGTACAATGAGCAGTTCTTC. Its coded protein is CASSQPGQGYNEQFF.